This T cell receptor (beta chain) was captured by sequencing in a study of blood T cell repertoires in COVID-19. Looked up from germline, CDR1 is MDHEN and CDR2 is SYDVKM. The CDR3 is 13 amino acids. Trimming removed 5 bases from V and 7 bases from J, with 12 bases in between. Enrolled during active infection, Seattle patients were then followed longitudinally. Data came from immunoSEQ multiplex PCR; TCRdb stores just in-frame clones and leaves some out. Among about 300,000 clones listed, around 90% were seen once. The V call is TRBV28, the J call TRBJ1-5; D call uncertain. The sample was peripheral blood. This receptor was obtained from a woman in her 30s with COVID-19, enrolled during active disease. The CDR3 reads CASSPNTEQPQHF. DNA of the CDR3: TGTGCCAGCAGTCCGAACACAGAACAGCCCCAGCATTTT.